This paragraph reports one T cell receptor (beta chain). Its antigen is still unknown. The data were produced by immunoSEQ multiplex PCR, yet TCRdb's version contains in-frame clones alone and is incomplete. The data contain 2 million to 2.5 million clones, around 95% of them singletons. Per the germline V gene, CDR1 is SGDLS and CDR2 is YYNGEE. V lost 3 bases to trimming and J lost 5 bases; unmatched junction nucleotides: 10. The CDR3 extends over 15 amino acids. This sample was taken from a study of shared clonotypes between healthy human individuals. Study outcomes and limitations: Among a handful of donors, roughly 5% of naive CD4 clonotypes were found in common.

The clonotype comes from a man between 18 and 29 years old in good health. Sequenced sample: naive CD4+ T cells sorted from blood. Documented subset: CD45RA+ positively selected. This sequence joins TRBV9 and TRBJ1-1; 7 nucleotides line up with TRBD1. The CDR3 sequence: CASSALVGGRTEAFF. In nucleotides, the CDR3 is TGTGCCAGCAGCGCACTAGTAGGGGGCAGGACTGAAGCTTTCTTT.